These 29 T cell receptor beta chains were all obtained from the same sample, sequenced in a study of T-cell reconstitution after alpha-beta-depleted transplantation in children. Unique molecular identifiers were incorporated when the TCRbeta library was constructed. Each CDR3 protein is one row after TCRdb ran MiXCR on the PCR reads. The sample lists about 240,000 distinct CDR3 sequences, about 25% occurring once. Sequencing used PBMCs, obtained before TCRalphabeta/CD19-depleted stem cell transplant. These receptors originate from a girl aged 2 to 10 with Fanconi anemia, due to receive a stem cell transplant.

This chain uses TRBV6-5 with TRBJ1-2, with a weak D call TRBD1 (5 bases). From germline, CDR1 is MNHEY and CDR2 SVGAGI. V was cut by 2 bases and J by 2 bases, with 15 bases left in between. The CDR3 has 16 residues. The CDR3 DNA reads as TGTGCCAGCAGTTACGGGGCCCGACCGTTAAACTATGGCTACACCTTC. Translated, it gives CASSYGARPLNYGYTF.

This clonotype was seen at least ten times. V and J are TRBV7-9 and TRBJ1-1; weak D call: TRBD1 (6 bases). The CDR3 covers 12 residues. The germline CDR1 and CDR2 sequences are SEHNR and FQNEAQ (reference sequence). Trimming cost V 8 bases and J 1 base, with 8 bases left between them. The CDR3 coding sequence is TGTGCCAGCTCCAGGGGGAACACTGAAGCTTTCTTT. This sequence encodes CASSRGNTEAFF.

The chain couples TRBV12-5 to TRBJ2-3, with 7 bases matching TRBD2. CDR3 length: 15 residues. Germline CDR1 is LGHNT and CDR2 is FRNRAP. Trimming removed 7 bases from V and 3 bases from J; junction bases left unmatched: 10. The CDR3 nucleotides read TGTGCTAGTGCGCTCGGGACTACCCTGACAGATACGCAGTATTTT. This gives the protein CASALGTTLTDTQYF.

This clonotype was found many times. This chain links TRBV12-3 or TRBV12-4 with TRBJ1-1; D ambiguous. The CDR3 runs 13 residues. V was pared by 6 bases and J by 0 bases, with 8 bases between. CDR3 residues: CASRAEVNTEAFF. In DNA, the CDR3 is TGTGCCAGCAGGGCTGAAGTGAACACTGAAGCTTTCTTT.

The J gene is TRBJ2-3, the V gene TRBV10-1; 11 bases match TRBD2. The germline V gene encodes CDR1 WNHNN and CDR2 SYGVQD (reference sequence). The CDR3 loop spans 17 amino acids. Trimming took 1 base from V and 0 from J; bases not matched to a gene: 3. The CDR3 sequence is CASSELLAGASTDTQYF. CDR3 sequence (DNA): TGCGCCAGCAGTGAGTTACTAGCGGGAGCCAGCACAGATACGCAGTATTTT.

In its sample, this clonotype was seen many times. This sequence joins TRBV7-8 and TRBJ2-2; TRBD2 aligns across 12 bases. CDR3 length equals 17 residues. Germline CDR1 SGHVS, CDR2 FQNEAQ. Trimming cost V 2 bases and J 7 bases; bases outside gene matches: 8. CDR3 region: CASSLSSSGRVDGELFF. The CDR3, as DNA: TGTGCCAGCAGCTTAAGCTCTAGCGGGAGGGTAGACGGGGAGCTGTTTTTT.

The chain carries TRBV11-2 and TRBJ2-4; D ambiguous. The V end was cut by 6 bases, the J end by 6 bases, with 9 bases between. The CDR3 totals 12 residues. Looked up from germline, CDR1 is SGHAT and CDR2 is FQNNGV. This CDR3 reads CASSYSANIQYF. CDR3 DNA: TGTGCCAGCAGTTATAGTGCAAACATTCAGTACTTC.

This clonotype was picked up a small number of times. This chain's CDR3 is CASSLSGVLKNEQFF. In DNA form, the CDR3 reads TGTGCCAGCAGCCTGAGCGGGGTCCTTAAGAATGAGCAGTTCTTC. The chain links TRBV4-2 to TRBJ2-1, with 7 bases aligning to TRBD2. Germline V gene data show CDR1 as LGHNA and CDR2 as YNFKEQ. CDR3 size: 15 residues. The V gene end was trimmed by 4 bases and the J gene end by 7 bases; junction bases not matched to a gene: 10.

V is TRBV20-1 and J is TRBJ2-1; weak D call: TRBD2 (5 bases). Between the trimmed V and J ends, which lost 1 base and 2 bases, there was a span of 15 bases. Germline V gives CDR1 DFQATT, CDR2 SNEGSKA (reference sequence). The CDR3 covers 16 residues. Written as DNA, the CDR3 is TGCAGTGCTAGAGCTACGGGATGGAGGACCTACAATGAGCAGTTCTTC. Its protein product is CSARATGWRTYNEQFF.

This clonotype was counted only a few times. The chain is built from TRBV5-1 and TRBJ2-7, with a tentative D call TRBD2 (6 bases). The CDR3 is made up of 15 amino acids. Per germline, CDR1 SGHRS and CDR2 YFSETQ. The germline V and J ends were trimmed by 4 bases and 0 bases, with 14 bases remaining between them. The CDR3 sequence: CASSQRGLSSYEQYF. For the CDR3, the DNA is TGCGCCAGCAGCCAACGGGGGTTGAGCTCCTACGAGCAGTACTTC.

The chain employs TRBV18 and TRBJ2-3; the D gene is possibly TRBD2 (6 bases). The germline V gene encodes CDR1 KGHSH and CDR2 LQKENI. V was trimmed by 3 bases and J by 2 bases, leaving 12 bases between them. The CDR3 covers 15 residues. For the CDR3, the DNA is TGTGCCAGCTCACCTGCGGGGCTCTCCACAGATACGCAGTATTTT. This translates into CASSPAGLSTDTQYF.

This clonotype was recorded many times. The chain links TRBV29-1 to TRBJ2-5; D not resolved. This CDR3 region has 13 residues. Germline V gives CDR1 SQVTM, CDR2 ANQGSEA. V was pared by 4 bases and J by 1 base, with 10 bases between. CDR3 residues: CSVVAGVQETQYF. The DNA of the CDR3 is TGCAGCGTTGTGGCAGGTGTCCAAGAGACCCAGTACTTC.

This rearrangement joins TRBV5-6 to TRBJ2-5; D not certain. Germline CDR1 SGHDT, CDR2 YYEEEE. This CDR3 region has 13 residues. The V end lost 1 base, the J end lost 5 bases, and 9 bases lay between the germline ends. The CDR3 is CASSLWAFETQYF. The CDR3 DNA follows: TGTGCCAGCAGCTTGTGGGCATTCGAGACCCAGTACTTC.

This clonotype was detected only a few times. This sequence joins TRBV5-1 and TRBJ2-3; TRBD1 might be the D (6 bases). The germline V gene has CDR1 SGHRS and CDR2 YFSETQ. The CDR3 totals 14 residues. V was pared by 3 bases and J by 5 bases, with 13 bases between. The CDR3 spells CASSSQGFGDTQYF. The CDR3 bases are TGCGCCAGCAGCTCACAGGGTTTCGGAGATACGCAGTATTTT.

This clonotype was picked up a small number of times. This sequence joins TRBV4-2 and TRBJ2-1; 7 bases are a match to TRBD1. CDR3 length: 17 residues. Trimming removed 0 bases from V and 5 bases from J; junction bases left unmatched: 10. CDR1 and CDR2 (germline): LGHNA, YNFKEQ. DNA for the CDR3: TGTGCCAGCAGCCAAGATTGGCAGGGGGTCAGGGACAATGAGCAGTTCTTC. It specifies CASSQDWQGVRDNEQFF.

This clonotype occurred many times. This sequence joins TRBV27 and TRBJ2-1; possible D gene TRBD2, 6 bases. CDR1 is MNHEY and CDR2 is SMNVEV in the germline V gene (reference sequence). The V and J ends lost 8 bases and 2 bases respectively, with 13 bases between them. This CDR3 is 14 amino acids long. CDR3 sequence (DNA): TGTGCCAGCTCTAAAGGGGAGGCCTACAATGAGCAGTTCTTC. Encoded protein: CASSKGEAYNEQFF.

The J gene is TRBJ2-5, the V gene TRBV6-5, with D perhaps TRBD1 (5 bases). This CDR3 has 14 residues. V lost 3 bases and J 5 bases, leaving 13 bases between the germline ends. CDR1 and CDR2 (germline): MNHEY, SVGAGI. The CDR3 sequence is CASSYGSGFETQYF. The CDR3 nucleotides are TGTGCCAGCAGTTATGGCTCAGGGTTTGAGACCCAGTACTTC.

This clonotype was found a few times. The V gene is TRBV5-1, the J gene TRBJ2-2; TRBD1 might be the D (6 bases). The CDR3 is 15 residues long. Germline lookup yields CDR1 SGHRS and CDR2 YFSETQ. V was cut by 3 bases and J by 3 bases, with 12 bases left in between. CDR3 coding DNA: TGCGCCAGCAGCTCCTCCGGGACATACACCGGGGAGCTGTTTTTT. It specifies CASSSSGTYTGELFF.

This clonotype has only a few counts. This sequence joins TRBV27 and TRBJ2-7; TRBD2 might be the D (7 bases). CDR1 is MNHEY and CDR2 is SMNVEV in the germline V gene (reference sequence). This CDR3 has 20 residues. V lost 3 bases to trimming and J lost 2 bases, with 29 bases between them. The CDR3, as DNA: TGTGCCAGCAGTTTTCTTGGCTTGGGGGCAGGGACTATTCGGGCCTACGAGCAGTACTTC. As protein: CASSFLGLGAGTIRAYEQYF.

The chain employs TRBV28 and TRBJ2-1, with 7 bases matching TRBD2. V trimming: 8 bases; J trimming: 3 bases; junction bases outside the gene matches: 13. This CDR3 region has 16 residues. The germline V gene encodes CDR1 MDHEN and CDR2 SYDVKM. CDR3 in DNA: TGTGCCAGCCCCGGGGAGGGCGGGGATGGCTACAATGAGCAGTTCTTC. Encoded protein: CASPGEGGDGYNEQFF.

This clonotype has at least ten counts. The chain employs TRBV13 and TRBJ2-5; 11 positions match TRBD2. The V segment lost 2 bases and the J segment 5 bases; nucleotides outside the gene matches: 16. Germline V lookup: CDR1 PRHDT, CDR2 FYEKMQ (reference sequence). CDR3 length: 19 amino acids. The CDR3 sequence: CASSLSPSLLAGEYETQYF. The CDR3 DNA follows: TGTGCCAGCAGCTTAAGCCCCTCTCTACTAGCGGGAGAATACGAGACCCAGTACTTC.

This clonotype was counted ten times or more. In nucleotides, the CDR3 is TGTGCCAGCAGTCGTACAGCGAACTATGGCTACACCTTC. This codes for CASSRTANYGYTF. The gene calls are TRBV6-5 and TRBJ1-2; D is uncertain. V was shortened by 5 bases and J by 2 bases, with 9 bases between the two germline ends. The CDR3 consists of 13 residues. Germline V gene lookup returns CDR1 MNHEY and CDR2 SVGAGI.

In its sample, this clonotype was seen a few times. The chain recombines TRBV29-1 with TRBJ1-5, with TRBD1 identical over 8 bases. The V segment lost 4 bases and the J segment 5 bases; nucleotides outside the gene matches: 7. CDR1 and CDR2 from the germline V gene are SQVTM and ANQGSEA. This CDR3 contains 14 residues. The chain's CDR3 is CSVADRVGDQPQHF. The CDR3 DNA sequence: TGCAGCGTTGCGGACAGGGTGGGGGATCAGCCCCAGCATTTT.

As DNA, the CDR3 is TGTGCCAGCAGCTTAGCGGTCGGACTATTTTACAATGAGCAGTTCTTC. Translated: CASSLAVGLFYNEQFF. The chain links TRBV7-6 to TRBJ2-1, with TRBD2 as a possible D gene (6 bases). From germline, CDR1 is SGHVS and CDR2 FNYEAQ. V lost 0 bases, J lost 4 bases, and 13 bases lay in between. CDR3 length equals 16 residues.

This clonotype appeared a single time. This chain uses TRBV15 with TRBJ2-7; the D gene could be TRBD1 or TRBD2 (6 bases each). CDR3 length equals 14 residues. Germline lookup yields CDR1 LNHNV and CDR2 YYDKDF (reference sequence). With 3 bases removed from V and 4 bases from J, the gap between germline ends came to 13 bases. CDR3 DNA: TGTGCCACCAGCAGGCTCGGGGGCAAGTACGAGCAGTACTTC. Residues: CATSRLGGKYEQYF.

This clonotype was observed a handful of times. The chain recombines TRBV20-1 with TRBJ1-2; no firm D call. With 2 bases removed from V and 4 bases from J, the gap between germline ends came to 11 bases. CDR1 and CDR2 (germline): DFQATT, SNEGSKA (reference sequence). This CDR3 has 13 residues. The CDR3 spells CSARQPSTYGYTF. As DNA, the CDR3 is TGCAGTGCTAGACAGCCCAGCACCTATGGCTACACCTTC.

This clonotype showed up just a few times. V gene TRBV7-7 combines with J gene TRBJ2-3; D gene uncertain. Trimming shortened V by 8 bases and J by 2 bases, and 20 bases separated the two germline ends. The germline CDR1 and CDR2 sequences are SSHAT and FNYEAQ (reference sequence). This CDR3 is 16 amino acids long. CDR3 amino acids: CASDGTNPRTTDTQYF. The CDR3 DNA reads as TGTGCCAGCGATGGAACAAATCCAAGGACCACAGATACGCAGTATTTT. The variable domain in full, completed from reference TRBV7-7 and TRBJ2-3, reads GAGVSQSPRYKVTKRGQDVTLRCDPISSHATLYWYQQALGQGPEFLTYFNYEAQPDKSGLPSDRFSAERPEGSISTLTIQRTEQRDSAMYRCASDGTNPRTTDTQYFGPGTRLTVL.

This clonotype came up many times. The rearrangement joins TRBV29-1 to TRBJ2-5; a possible D gene is TRBD1 (6 bases). There are 14 residues in the CDR3. The germline gives CDR1 SQVTM, CDR2 ANQGSEA. The V gene lost 8 bases and the J gene lost 5 bases, with 21 bases spanning the gap. The CDR3 DNA reads as TGCAGCTACGATTTACAGGGAGTCTCGGAGACCCAGTACTTC. Amino acids: CSYDLQGVSETQYF.

This chain links TRBV20-1 with TRBJ2-5, with D perhaps assigned TRBD1 or TRBD2 (5 bases each). This CDR3 is built from 13 residues. The V end was cut by 5 bases, the J end by 0 bases, with 10 bases between. The germline CDR1 and CDR2 sequences are DFQATT and SNEGSKA (reference sequence). The CDR3 nucleotides are TGCAGTGCTGACGGGGCAGACCAAGAGACCCAGTACTTC. This sequence encodes CSADGADQETQYF.